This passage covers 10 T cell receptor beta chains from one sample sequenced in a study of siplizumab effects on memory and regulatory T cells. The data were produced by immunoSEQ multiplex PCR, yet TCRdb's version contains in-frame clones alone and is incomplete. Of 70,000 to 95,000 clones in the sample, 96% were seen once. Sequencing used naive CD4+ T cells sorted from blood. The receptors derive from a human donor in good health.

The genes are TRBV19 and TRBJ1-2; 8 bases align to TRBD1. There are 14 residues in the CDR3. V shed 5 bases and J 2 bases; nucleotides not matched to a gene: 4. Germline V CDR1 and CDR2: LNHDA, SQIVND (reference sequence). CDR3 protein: CASSSRDRNYGYTF. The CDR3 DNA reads TGTGCCAGTAGTTCCCGGGACAGGAACTATGGCTACACCTTC.

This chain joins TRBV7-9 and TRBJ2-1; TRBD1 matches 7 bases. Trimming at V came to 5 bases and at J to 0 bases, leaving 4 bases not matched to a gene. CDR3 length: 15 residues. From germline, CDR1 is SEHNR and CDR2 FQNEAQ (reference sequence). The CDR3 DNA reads TGTGCCAGCAGCCGTGCAGGGGGCTCCTACAATGAGCAGTTCTTC. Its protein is CASSRAGGSYNEQFF.

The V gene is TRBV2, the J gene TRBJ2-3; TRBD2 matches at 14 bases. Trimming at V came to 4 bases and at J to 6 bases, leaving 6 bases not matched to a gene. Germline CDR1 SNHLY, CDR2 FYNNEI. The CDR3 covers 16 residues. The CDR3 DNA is TGTGCCAGCAGTGCCCTGACTAGCGGGGGGGCTGATACGCAGTATTTT. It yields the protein CASSALTSGGADTQYF.

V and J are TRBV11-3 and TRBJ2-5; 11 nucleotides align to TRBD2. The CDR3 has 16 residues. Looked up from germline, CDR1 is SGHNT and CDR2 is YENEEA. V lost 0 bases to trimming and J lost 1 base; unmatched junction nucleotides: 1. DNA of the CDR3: TGTGCCAGCAGCTTAGATGGGACTAGCGGCCAAGAGACCCAGTACTTC. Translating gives CASSLDGTSGQETQYF.

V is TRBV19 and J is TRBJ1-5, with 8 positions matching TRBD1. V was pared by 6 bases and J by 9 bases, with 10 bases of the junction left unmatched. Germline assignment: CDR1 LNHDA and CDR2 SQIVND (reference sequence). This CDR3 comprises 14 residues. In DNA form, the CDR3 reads TGTGCCAGTAGGGAAGACAGGGGCGGGGGGCCCCAGCATTTT. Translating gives CASREDRGGGPQHF.

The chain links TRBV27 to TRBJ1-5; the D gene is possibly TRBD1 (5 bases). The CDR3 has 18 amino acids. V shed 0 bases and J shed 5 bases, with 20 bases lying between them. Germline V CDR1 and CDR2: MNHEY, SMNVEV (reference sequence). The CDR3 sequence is CASSLSGGDGRNYQPQHF. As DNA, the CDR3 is TGTGCCAGCAGTTTATCCGGTGGGGACGGACGGAATTATCAGCCCCAGCATTTT.

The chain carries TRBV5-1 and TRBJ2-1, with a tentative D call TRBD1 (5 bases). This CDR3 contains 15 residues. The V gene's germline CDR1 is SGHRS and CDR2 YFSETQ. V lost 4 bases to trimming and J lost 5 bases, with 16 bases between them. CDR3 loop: CASSPSQGPNNEQFF. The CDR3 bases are TGCGCCAGCAGCCCTTCGCAGGGTCCGAACAATGAGCAGTTCTTC.

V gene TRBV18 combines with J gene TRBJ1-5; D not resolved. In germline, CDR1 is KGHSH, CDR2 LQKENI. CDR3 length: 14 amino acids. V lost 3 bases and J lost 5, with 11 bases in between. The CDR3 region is CASSPFGEYQPQHF. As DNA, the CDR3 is TGTGCCAGCTCACCGTTCGGGGAGTATCAGCCCCAGCATTTT.

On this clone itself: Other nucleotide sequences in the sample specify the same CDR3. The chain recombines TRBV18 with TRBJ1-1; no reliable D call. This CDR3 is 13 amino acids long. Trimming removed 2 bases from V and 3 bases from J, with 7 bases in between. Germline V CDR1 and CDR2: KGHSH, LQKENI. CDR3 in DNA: TGTGCCAGCTCACCAACGGGCGACACTGAAGCTTTCTTT. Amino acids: CASSPTGDTEAFF.

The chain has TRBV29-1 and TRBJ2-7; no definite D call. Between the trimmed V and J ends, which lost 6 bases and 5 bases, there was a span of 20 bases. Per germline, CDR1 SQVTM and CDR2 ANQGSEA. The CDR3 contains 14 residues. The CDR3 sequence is CSVHTQKKTDEQYF. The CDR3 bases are TGCAGCGTCCATACCCAAAAAAAAACCGACGAGCAGTACTTC.